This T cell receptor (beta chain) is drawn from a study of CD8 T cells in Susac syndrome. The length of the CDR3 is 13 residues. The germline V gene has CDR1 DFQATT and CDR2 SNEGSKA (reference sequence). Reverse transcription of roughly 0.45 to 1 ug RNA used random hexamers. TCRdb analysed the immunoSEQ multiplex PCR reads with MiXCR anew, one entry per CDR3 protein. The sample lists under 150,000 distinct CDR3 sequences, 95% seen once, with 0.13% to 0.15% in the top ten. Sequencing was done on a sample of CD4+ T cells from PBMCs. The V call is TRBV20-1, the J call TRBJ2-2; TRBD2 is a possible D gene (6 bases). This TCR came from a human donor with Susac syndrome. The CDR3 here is CIGASGETGELFF. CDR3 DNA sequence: TGCATAGGAGCTTCGGGGGAAACCGGGGAGCTGTTTTTT.